The clone carrying this T cell receptor beta chain was found many times. The data stem from a study of T cells in Graves' hyperthyroidism and ophthalmopathy. Amplification of TCR beta CDR3 regions used RNA as the template. The HTBI primer set was used in a first-round RT-PCR of the TCR CDR3. In TCRdb, the multiplex PCR reads were re-called with MiXCR into one record per CDR3 protein. The sample consists of fewer than 250,000 distinct CDR3 sequences, under 20% of them appearing once. The CDR3 length is 15 residues. Per germline, CDR1 SGHRS and CDR2 YFSETQ. The V gene lost 4 bases and the J gene lost 3 bases, with 16 bases spanning the gap.

The sample consisted of blood. This clonotype was sampled from a man between 50 and 59 years old with Graves' hyperthyroidism. The V and J genes are TRBV5-1 and TRBJ1-1; D is possibly TRBD1 (6 bases). CDR3 nucleotide sequence: TGCGCCAGCAGCCCGGGACACCTACTCGACACTGAAGCTTTCTTT. Translation gives CASSPGHLLDTEAFF.